The T cell receptor (beta chain) described here comes from a study of blood T cells in healthy people across ages. Whole-study findings and limits: Per-million-T-cell TCR beta diversity fell roughly linearly with age. Diversity was higher, and naive CD4+ cells more numerous, in long-lived donors than in aged donors.

As regards this clonotype: Its antigen is not identified.

It was with a sample-barcoded 5' primer and a J-beta primer mix that a second PCR of about 6 to 11 cycles was run. All samples gave at least 2.5 million CDR3-containing paired-end reads. TCRdb fed the 5' RACE reads into MiXCR, producing one record per CDR3 protein. The sample holds approximately 1,700,000 distinct CDR3 sequences, about 39% seen once. The V gene's germline CDR1 is SGHAT and CDR2 FQNNGV. CDR3 length equals 15 residues. Deletions cut 2 bases from V and 2 bases from J, with 13 bases between. This receptor was identified in a human donor in good health. This chain links TRBV11-2 with TRBJ2-7; D not resolved. Sequenced sample: blood. The CDR3 DNA follows: TGTGCCAGCAGCTTAAGTGGACCCCTTCCCTACGAGCAGTACTTC. It translates to CASSLSGPLPYEQYF.